The clone carrying this T cell receptor (beta chain) was recorded at least ten times. Germline trimming cut 0 bases from V and 3 bases from J; bases unmatched to any gene: 2. Per germline, CDR1 SGHRS and CDR2 YFSETQ. The CDR3 has 15 residues. Treg sorting used a CD4+CD25+CD127-/low gate. In TCRdb, the 5' RACE reads were re-called with MiXCR into one record per CDR3 protein. The sample holds tens of thousands of distinct CDR3 sequences, roughly a fifth seen once. The V call is TRBV5-1, the J call TRBJ2-1; 8 bases agree with TRBD1. The specimen was Tregs sorted from blood. The clonotype was recovered from a female donor with breast cancer. The CDR3 protein is CASSLGRGRYNEQFF. Here the CDR3 DNA reads TGCGCCAGCAGCTTGGGCAGGGGGCGCTACAATGAGCAGTTCTTC. The full variable domain, with the rest looked up from reference TRBV5-1 and TRBJ2-1, is KAGVTQTPRYLIKTRGQQVTLSCSPISGHRSVSWYQQTPGQGLQFLFEYFSETQRNKGNFPGRFSGRQFSNSRSEMNVSTLELGDSALYLCASSLGRGRYNEQFFGPGTRLTVL.